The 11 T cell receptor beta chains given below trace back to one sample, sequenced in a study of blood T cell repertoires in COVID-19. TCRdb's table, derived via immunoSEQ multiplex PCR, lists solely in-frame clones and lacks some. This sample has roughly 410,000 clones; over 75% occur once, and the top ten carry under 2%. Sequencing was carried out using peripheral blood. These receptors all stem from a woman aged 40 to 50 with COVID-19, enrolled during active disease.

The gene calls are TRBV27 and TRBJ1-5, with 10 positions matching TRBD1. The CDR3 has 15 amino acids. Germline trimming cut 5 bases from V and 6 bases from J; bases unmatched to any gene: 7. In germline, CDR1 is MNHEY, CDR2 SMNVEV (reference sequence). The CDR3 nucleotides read TGTGCCAGCAGTACCGGGACAGGGGATGGTCAGCCCCAGCATTTT. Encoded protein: CASSTGTGDGQPQHF.

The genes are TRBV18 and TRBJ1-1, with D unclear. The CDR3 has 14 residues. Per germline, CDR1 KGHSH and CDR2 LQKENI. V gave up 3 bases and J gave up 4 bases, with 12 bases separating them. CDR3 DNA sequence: TGTGCCAGCTCACCTAGCCGTGTGCTCACTGAAGCTTTCTTT. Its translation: CASSPSRVLTEAFF.

This CDR3 is CASRTGGHEKLFF. The CDR3 DNA reads as TGCGCCAGCAGGACAGGGGGTCATGAAAAACTGTTTTTT. The chain joins TRBV10-1 to TRBJ1-4; 9 nucleotides match TRBD1. V lost 6 bases, J lost 6 bases, and 2 bases stayed unmatched. Germline lookup yields CDR1 WNHNN and CDR2 SYGVQD (reference sequence). The CDR3 extends over 13 amino acids.

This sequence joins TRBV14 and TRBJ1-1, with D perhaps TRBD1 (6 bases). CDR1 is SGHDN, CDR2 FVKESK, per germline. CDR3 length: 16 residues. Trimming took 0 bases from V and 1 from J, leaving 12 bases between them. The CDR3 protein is CASSQDRTAWNTEAFF. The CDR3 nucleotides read TGTGCCAGCAGCCAAGATCGGACAGCTTGGAACACTGAAGCTTTCTTT.

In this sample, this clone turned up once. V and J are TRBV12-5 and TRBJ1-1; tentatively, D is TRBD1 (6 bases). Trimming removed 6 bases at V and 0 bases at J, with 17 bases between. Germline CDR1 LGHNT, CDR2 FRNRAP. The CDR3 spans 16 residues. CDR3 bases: TGTGCTAGTGGGCGGGGGGGCTCGTCTGTGAACACTGAAGCTTTCTTT. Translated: CASGRGGSSVNTEAFF.

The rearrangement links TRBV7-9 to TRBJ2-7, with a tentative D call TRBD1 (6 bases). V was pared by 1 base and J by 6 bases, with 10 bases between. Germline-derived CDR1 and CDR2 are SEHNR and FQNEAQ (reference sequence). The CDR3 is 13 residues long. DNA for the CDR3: TGTGCCAGCAGCTTAGAAACAGGGACCGAGCAGTACTTC. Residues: CASSLETGTEQYF.

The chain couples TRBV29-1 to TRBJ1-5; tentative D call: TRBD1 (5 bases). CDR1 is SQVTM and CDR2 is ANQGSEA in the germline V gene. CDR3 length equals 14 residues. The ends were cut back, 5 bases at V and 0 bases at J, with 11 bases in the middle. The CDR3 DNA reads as TGCAGCGTTTCTCCAGGGAATAGCAATCAGCCCCAGCATTTT. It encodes CSVSPGNSNQPQHF.

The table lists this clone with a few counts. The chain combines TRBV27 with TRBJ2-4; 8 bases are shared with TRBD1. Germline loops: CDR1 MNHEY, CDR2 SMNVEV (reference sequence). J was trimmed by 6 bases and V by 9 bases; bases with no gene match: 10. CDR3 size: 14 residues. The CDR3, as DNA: TGTGCCAGTCGACAGGGGTTCCCTGGAAACATTCAGTACTTC. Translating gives CASRQGFPGNIQYF.

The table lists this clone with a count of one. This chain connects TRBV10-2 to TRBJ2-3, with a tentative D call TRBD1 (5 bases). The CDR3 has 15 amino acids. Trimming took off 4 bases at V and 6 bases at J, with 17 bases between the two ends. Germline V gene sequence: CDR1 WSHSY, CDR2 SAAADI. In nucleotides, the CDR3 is TGCGCCAGCAGTGGGAGTGGTAGGGGTTCGGATACGCAGTATTTT. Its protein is CASSGSGRGSDTQYF.

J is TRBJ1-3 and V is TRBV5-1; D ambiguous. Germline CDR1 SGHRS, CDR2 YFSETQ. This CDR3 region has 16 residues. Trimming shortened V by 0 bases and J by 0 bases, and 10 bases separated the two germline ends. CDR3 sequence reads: CASSLASSFSGNTIYF. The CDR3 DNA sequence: TGCGCCAGCAGCTTGGCCTCGAGTTTCTCTGGAAACACCATATATTTT.

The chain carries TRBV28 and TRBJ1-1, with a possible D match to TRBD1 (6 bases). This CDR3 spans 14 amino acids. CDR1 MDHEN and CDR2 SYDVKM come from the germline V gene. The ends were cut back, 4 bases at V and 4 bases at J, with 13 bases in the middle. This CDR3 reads CASSYRVGSTEAFF. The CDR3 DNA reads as TGTGCCAGCAGTTACAGGGTGGGGAGCACTGAAGCTTTCTTT.